These 28 T cell receptor beta chains were sequenced from one sample in a study of blood T cell repertoires in COVID-19 (dated by TCRdb to about 2020). The library was made by the immunoSEQ multiplex PCR assay. Entries here come from immuneACCESS through TCRdb and include only in-frame sequences with V and J called. Some clones fail to appear in such tables; in the studies checked, an unresolved V gene covers under half of the shortfall, and the cause of the remainder is unknown. The sample table lists approximately 190,000 clones, approximately 81% of them with a count of one. Roughly 20% of the sample is taken by the ten largest. Sequencing was carried out using peripheral blood. These receptors were taken from a human donor in a cohort sampled during active COVID-19.

This chain's CDR3 is CASSSFLNQPQHF. As DNA, the CDR3 is TGTGCCAGCAGCTCCTTCCTTAATCAGCCCCAGCATTTT. This sequence joins TRBV7-8 and TRBJ1-5; no reliable D call. CDR3 length: 13 amino acids. The germline V gene has CDR1 SGHVS and CDR2 FQNEAQ. Trimming removed 4 bases at V and 4 bases at J, with 8 bases between. The variable domain in full, with the rest retrieved from reference TRBV7-8 and TRBJ1-5, is GAGVSQSPRYKVAKRGQDVALRCDPISGHVSLFWYQQALGQGPEFLTYFQNEAQLDKSGLPSDRFFAERPEGSVSTLKIQRTQQEDSAVYLCASSSFLNQPQHFGDGTRLSIL.

J is TRBJ1-2 and V is TRBV28; 8 bases are shared with TRBD1. V trimming: 7 bases; J trimming: 8 bases; junction bases outside the gene matches: 6. The CDR3 length is 12 residues. Germline CDR1 is MDHEN and CDR2 is SYDVKM. CDR3 region: CASTLQGGGYTF. The CDR3 region has the DNA TGTGCCAGCACCTTACAGGGGGGGGGCTACACCTTC.

The chain combines TRBV18 with TRBJ2-7, with 10 bases lining up with TRBD1. After removal of 3 bases from V and 4 bases from J, the junction contained 6 bases not matched to a gene. The germline gives CDR1 KGHSH, CDR2 LQKENI. The CDR3 contains 15 residues. The CDR3 region has the DNA TGTGCCAGCTCACCGGGACAGGGGCCCCCATACGAGCAGTACTTC. Translation: CASSPGQGPPYEQYF.

V usage is TRBV21-1 and J usage is TRBJ2-7; the table's D call, TRBD2, was not checked against the DNA. TRBV21-1 is reported as a pseudogene. This CDR3 comprises 15 residues. CDR3 protein: CASSITGTSGYEQYF. The CDR3 region has the DNA TGTGCCAGCAGCATAACCGGGACTAGCGGGTACGAGCAGTACTTC.

This chain joins TRBV28 and TRBJ2-7; 9 nucleotides line up with TRBD1. The CDR3 runs to 16 residues. V lost 6 bases, J lost 5 bases, and 14 bases stayed unmatched. The V gene's germline CDR1 is MDHEN and CDR2 SYDVKM. This CDR3 reads CASSRTGTGLFHEQYF. The CDR3 DNA is TGTGCCAGCAGCCGCACCGGGACAGGGCTATTCCACGAGCAGTACTTC.

This sequence joins TRBV5-1 and TRBJ2-1; possible D gene TRBD2, 7 bases. Germline assignment: CDR1 SGHRS and CDR2 YFSETQ. V was cut by 4 bases and J by 8 bases, with 19 bases left in between. This CDR3 contains 15 residues. CDR3 loop: CASSPGGGGMHEQFF. Written as DNA, the CDR3 is TGCGCCAGCAGCCCTGGAGGGGGAGGGATGCATGAGCAGTTCTTC. The full variable domain, its missing parts supplied by reference TRBV5-1 and TRBJ2-1, is KAGVTQTPRYLIKTRGQQVTLSCSPISGHRSVSWYQQTPGQGLQFLFEYFSETQRNKGNFPGRFSGRQFSNSRSEMNVSTLELGDSALYLCASSPGGGGMHEQFFGPGTRLTVL.

V gene TRBV7-8 combines with J gene TRBJ2-4; D is perhaps TRBD2 (5 bases). This CDR3 comprises 13 residues. Per the germline V gene, CDR1 is SGHVS and CDR2 is FQNEAQ. V shed 7 bases and J shed 9 bases, with 16 bases lying between them. CDR3 amino acids: CASTHIRGGIQYF. The CDR3 DNA reads TGTGCCAGCACCCACATACGGGGTGGCATTCAGTACTTC.

In its sample, this clone was seen once. The rearrangement joins TRBV5-5 to TRBJ2-2; D is ambiguous. Germline values: CDR1 SGHKS, CDR2 YYEKEE (reference sequence). The V gene lost 4 bases and the J gene lost 0 bases, with 13 bases spanning the gap. The CDR3 has 16 amino acids. The CDR3 DNA sequence: TGTGCCAGCAGCCCGACACCTATCGCGAACACCGGGGAGCTGTTTTTT. It codes for CASSPTPIANTGELFF.

J is TRBJ2-1 and V is TRBV19; 9 nucleotides line up with TRBD2. Trimming took 5 bases from V and 4 from J; bases not matched to a gene: 6. Germline V lookup: CDR1 LNHDA, CDR2 SQIVND (reference sequence). This CDR3 region has 15 residues. In DNA, the CDR3 is TGTGCCAGTAGTTCGAGCGGGGGGCCTTACAATGAGCAGTTCTTC. Its translation is CASSSSGGPYNEQFF. The complete variable domain, with remaining parts taken from reference TRBV19 and TRBJ2-1, reads DGGITQSPKYLFRKEGQNVTLSCEQNLNHDAMYWYRQDPGQGLRLIYYSQIVNDFQKGDIAEGYSVSREKKESFPLTVTSAQKNPTAFYLCASSSSGGPYNEQFFGPGTRLTVL.

The chain links TRBV27 to TRBJ2-7; D perhaps matches TRBD2 (6 bases). CDR3 length: 15 residues. Germline CDR1 MNHEY, CDR2 SMNVEV (reference sequence). V gave up 0 bases and J gave up 7 bases, with 16 bases separating them. The CDR3 spells CASSLSSLALKEQYF. Written as DNA, the CDR3 is TGTGCCAGCAGTTTATCAAGTCTAGCGCTCAAGGAGCAGTACTTC.

The chain couples TRBV5-4 to TRBJ2-1; 13 nucleotides align to TRBD2. Looked up from germline, CDR1 is SGHNT and CDR2 is YYREEE (reference sequence). This CDR3 is 15 amino acids long. Trimming removed 4 bases from V and 12 bases from J; junction bases left unmatched: 10. This chain's CDR3 is CASSLSGTSGIGQFF. In nucleotides, the CDR3 is TGTGCCAGCAGCCTCAGCGGGACTAGCGGGATAGGGCAGTTCTTC. The full variable domain, completed using reference TRBV5-4 and TRBJ2-1, is ETGVTQSPTHLIKTRGQQVTLRCSSQSGHNTVSWYQQALGQGPQFIFQYYREEENGRGNFPPRFSGLQFPNYSSELNVNALELDDSALYLCASSLSGTSGIGQFFGPGTRLTVL.

The chain links TRBV29-1 to TRBJ2-7; 7 bases are a match to TRBD2. The CDR3 is made up of 14 amino acids. With 6 bases clipped from V and 2 bases from J, the junction kept 10 bases outside the gene matches. Germline V lookup: CDR1 SQVTM, CDR2 ANQGSEA. In nucleotides, the CDR3 is TGCAGCGTGTCGATAGCGGGTCTCCCCTACGAGCAGTACTTC. Translated, it gives CSVSIAGLPYEQYF.

The chain is built from TRBV2 and TRBJ1-4; TRBD1 might be the D (6 bases). The V end was cut by 5 bases, the J end by 0 bases, with 10 bases between. Looked up from germline, CDR1 is SNHLY and CDR2 is FYNNEI. The CDR3 consists of 15 residues. The CDR3 loop reads CASSRTVATNEKLFF. CDR3 DNA: TGTGCCAGCAGTCGGACAGTTGCAACTAATGAAAAACTGTTTTTT.

The genes are TRBV11-2 and TRBJ2-7; TRBD2 is a possible D gene (7 bases). The V gene's germline CDR1 is SGHAT and CDR2 FQNNGV. This CDR3 is 15 amino acids long. V was cut by 6 bases and J by 3 bases, with 18 bases left in between. The CDR3 DNA is TGTGCCAGCAGGCAGGGGAGGGGATCGGACTACGAGCAGTACTTC. It is translated as CASRQGRGSDYEQYF.

The CDR3 sequence: CASSWGSEQFF. CDR3 DNA: TGCGCCAGCAGTTGGGGCAGTGAGCAGTTCTTC. The chain couples TRBV10-1 to TRBJ2-1; perhaps TRBD1 as D (5 bases). V was cut by 5 bases and J by 9 bases, with 8 bases left in between. Germline values: CDR1 WNHNN, CDR2 SYGVQD (reference sequence). This CDR3 region has 11 residues.

This clone was picked up a small number of times. This sequence joins TRBV5-8 and TRBJ2-2; D is ambiguous. Germline CDR1 and CDR2: SGHTS and YDEGEE. The CDR3 length is 13 residues. With 1 base removed from V and 6 bases from J, the gap between germline ends came to 7 bases. The CDR3 loop is CASSLIQAGELFF. CDR3 sequence (DNA): TGTGCCAGCAGCTTGATACAAGCCGGGGAGCTGTTTTTT. Variable domain in full (rest from reference TRBV5-8 and TRBJ2-2): EAGVTQSPTHLIKTRGQQATLRCSPISGHTSVYWYQQALGLGLQFLLWYDEGEERNRGNFPPRFSGRQFPNYSSELNVNALELEDSALYLCASSLIQAGELFFGEGSRLTVL.

The genes are TRBV5-5 and TRBJ2-1, with TRBD1 matching over 7 bases. Trimming at V came to 7 bases and at J to 5 bases, leaving 15 bases not matched to a gene. CDR1 SGHKS and CDR2 YYEKEE come from the germline V gene (reference sequence). The length of the CDR3 is 16 residues. The CDR3 is CASWHRGTGVNNEQFF. The CDR3 coding sequence is TGTGCCAGCTGGCACAGGGGCACTGGGGTAAACAATGAGCAGTTCTTC. Full variable domain (missing parts from reference TRBV5-5 and TRBJ2-1): DAGVTQSPTHLIKTRGQQVTLRCSPISGHKSVSWYQQVLGQGPQFIFQYYEKEERGRGNFPDRFSARQFPNYSSELNVNALLLGDSALYLCASWHRGTGVNNEQFFGPGTRLTVL.

This chain joins TRBV5-1 and TRBJ1-2; 10 nucleotides line up with TRBD1. Germline V gene lookup returns CDR1 SGHRS and CDR2 YFSETQ. The CDR3 sequence is 16 residues long. Losses at the gene ends were 3 bases for V and 0 bases for J; bases not matched to a gene: 5. The CDR3 here is CASSSGQGYPNYGYTF. The CDR3 coding sequence is TGCGCCAGCAGCTCGGGACAGGGGTATCCTAACTATGGCTACACCTTC.

Note on this clone: A junction end diverges from the germline sequence, so it may reflect a read error. The chain is built from TRBV2 and TRBJ2-3; 7 bases are shared with TRBD1. CDR3 length equals 14 residues. Germline V gene data show CDR1 as SNHLY and CDR2 as FYNNEI. The CDR3 sequence is CASKEQGVSQRPNF. As DNA, the CDR3 is TGTGCCAGCAAAGAGCAGGGGGTCTCACAGAGACCTAATTTT.

V and J are TRBV28 and TRBJ2-2; TRBD2 aligns across 10 bases. The CDR3 loop spans 14 amino acids. Germline trimming cut 9 bases from V and 1 base from J; bases unmatched to any gene: 2. Germline CDR1 MDHEN, CDR2 SYDVKM. The CDR3 DNA reads as TGTGCCAGTCGGACTAGCGGGAACACCGGGGAGCTGTTTTTT. The encoded protein is CASRTSGNTGELFF. Supplemented by reference TRBV28 and TRBJ2-2, the full variable domain reads DVKVTQSSRYLVKRTGEKVFLECVQDMDHENMFWYRQDPGLGLRLIYFSYDVKMKEKGDIPEGYSVSREKKERFSLILESASTNQTSMYLCASRTSGNTGELFFGEGSRLTVL.

The chain uses TRBV5-1 and TRBJ1-6; 8 bases fit TRBD1. V lost 4 bases to trimming and J lost 10 bases; unmatched junction nucleotides: 7. Germline CDR1 SGHRS, CDR2 YFSETQ. The CDR3 is 14 residues long. The CDR3: CASSAVTGESPLHF. The CDR3 coding sequence is TGCGCCAGCAGCGCGGTGACAGGGGAATCACCCCTCCACTTT.

The genes are TRBV9 and TRBJ2-2; D is unclear. The germline V gene has CDR1 SGDLS and CDR2 YYNGEE. V gave up 9 bases and J gave up 2 bases, with 17 bases separating them. The CDR3 has 15 residues. CDR3 residues: CATRPYERNTGELFF. The CDR3, as DNA: TGTGCCACTAGGCCTTATGAGCGCAACACCGGGGAGCTGTTTTTT.

V usage is TRBV9 and J usage is TRBJ2-1; 12 nucleotides match TRBD2. CDR1 is SGDLS, CDR2 YYNGEE, per germline. This CDR3 comprises 15 residues. V was clipped by 2 bases and J by 4 bases; unmatched bases: 1. The CDR3 sequence is CASSVGTSGYNEQFF. The CDR3 nucleotides are TGTGCCAGCAGCGTCGGGACTAGCGGGTACAATGAGCAGTTCTTC.

This chain joins TRBV9 and TRBJ2-2; 9 bases align to TRBD2. This CDR3 comprises 16 residues. The junction had 7 bases not matched to a gene; V was cut back by 3 bases and J by 4 bases. Per germline, CDR1 SGDLS and CDR2 YYNGEE. The CDR3 nucleotides read TGTGCCAGCAGCGCGCGGGAGGGCCTTTTCACCGGGGAGCTGTTTTTT. Its translation: CASSAREGLFTGELFF.

The chain couples TRBV3-1 (or the pseudogene TRBV3-2) to TRBJ2-1; a possible D gene is TRBD2 (6 bases). Trimming took 7 bases from V and 0 from J, leaving 10 bases between them. CDR3 size: 14 residues. The germline V gene encodes CDR1 LGHDT and CDR2 YNNKEL (reference sequence). CDR3 residues: CASTSGFSYNEQFF. CDR3 bases: TGTGCCAGCACCAGCGGGTTCTCCTACAATGAGCAGTTCTTC.

The chain couples TRBV12-3 or TRBV12-4 to TRBJ1-5; 8 bases align to TRBD1. This CDR3 has 13 amino acids. The V and J ends lost 5 bases and 6 bases, in that order; junction bases with no gene match: 3. CDR3 in DNA: TGTGCCAGCAGTCAAACAGGGGGTCAGCCCCAGCATTTT. It translates to CASSQTGGQPQHF.

The chain has TRBV18 and TRBJ1-5, with no clear D. The germline gives CDR1 KGHSH, CDR2 LQKENI. Trimming pared 3 bases from V and 6 bases from J, leaving 12 bases between. The CDR3 is 14 amino acids. CDR3 in amino acids: CASSPSGDGQPQHF. The CDR3 DNA reads TGTGCCAGCTCACCTTCCGGGGATGGTCAGCCCCAGCATTTT.

The rearrangement uses TRBV29-1 and TRBJ2-3, with D possibly matching TRBD2 (5 bases). Trimming removed 6 bases from V and 11 bases from J, with 18 bases in between. This CDR3 has 12 residues. Germline-derived CDR1 and CDR2 are SQVTM and ANQGSEA. The CDR3 reads CSVMNIREMQYF. The CDR3 coding sequence is TGCAGCGTGATGAACATCCGGGAAATGCAGTATTTT.